This entry concerns a single TCR beta chain. V dropped 5 bases and J dropped 2; count of bases not matched to a gene: 8. Germline CDR1 reads MDHEN; CDR2 reads SYDVKM. This CDR3 comprises 15 residues. This sample is drawn from a study of blood T cell repertoires in COVID-19. Turning to the study itself: Sites across the United States, Italy and Spain contributed samples from acute and convalescent COVID-19.

Authors' methods: It was from reference gene primer amplification that nucleated cell counts were estimated. TCRdb keeps only in-frame clones here, not all; method: immunoSEQ multiplex PCR. V and J calls and clone size follow that table, whereas D and trimming were derived from the DNA. Among around 130,000 clones listed, roughly 84% were seen once. This chain connects TRBV28 to TRBJ1-2; 7 positions match TRBD1. The TCR originated in a woman aged 30 to 39 who had recovered from COVID-19. Sample: peripheral blood. Written as DNA, the CDR3 is TGTGCCAGCAGTCCTTCACAGGGGCCAAACTATGGCTACACCTTC. Protein sequence: CASSPSQGPNYGYTF.